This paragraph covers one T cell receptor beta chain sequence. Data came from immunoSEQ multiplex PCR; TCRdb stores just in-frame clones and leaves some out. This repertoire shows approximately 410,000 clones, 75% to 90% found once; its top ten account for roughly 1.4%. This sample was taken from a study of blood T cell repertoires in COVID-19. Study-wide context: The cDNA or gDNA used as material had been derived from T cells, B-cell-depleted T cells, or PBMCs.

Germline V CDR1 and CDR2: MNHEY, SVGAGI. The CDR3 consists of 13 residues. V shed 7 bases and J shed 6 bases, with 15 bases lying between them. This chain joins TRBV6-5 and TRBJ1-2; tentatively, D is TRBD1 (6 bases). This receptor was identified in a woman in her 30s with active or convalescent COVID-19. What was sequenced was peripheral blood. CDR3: CASTITGMNGYTF. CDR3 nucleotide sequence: TGTGCCAGCACGATTACAGGGATGAATGGCTACACCTTC.